This T cell receptor (beta chain) comes out of a study of cytomegalovirus exposure and HLA in healthy donors. Broader study findings: Relative to equally common others, HLA-associated TCR beta chains showed greater clonal expansion in a later analysis. Only CMV serostatus was available as immune exposure information. A previous analysis found most TCR beta V segments productive roughly 87% or roughly 30% of the time.

V dropped 3 bases and J dropped 1 base, with 26 bases sitting between them. This CDR3 is 20 amino acids long. Germline CDR1 and CDR2: SGHVS and FQNEAQ. Regarding donors, all were healthy bone marrow donors. In regard to this clone: Its target is not known.

Primers for the PCR totalled 60 Vbeta and 13 Jbeta. The protocol was immunoSEQ multiplex PCR, while the TCRdb copy is restricted to in-frame clones and leaves out a portion. The table includes over 90,000 clones, over 65% detected once. Specimen: PBMCs. The V gene is TRBV7-8, the J gene TRBJ2-3; D gene ambiguous. This clonotype was sampled from a man aged 40-49 years in good health and CMV-seronegative. The CDR3 loop reads CASSFARPVAAIAGTDTQYF. Here the CDR3 DNA reads TGTGCCAGCAGCTTCGCTAGGCCGGTGGCAGCCATTGCGGGCACAGATACGCAGTATTTT.